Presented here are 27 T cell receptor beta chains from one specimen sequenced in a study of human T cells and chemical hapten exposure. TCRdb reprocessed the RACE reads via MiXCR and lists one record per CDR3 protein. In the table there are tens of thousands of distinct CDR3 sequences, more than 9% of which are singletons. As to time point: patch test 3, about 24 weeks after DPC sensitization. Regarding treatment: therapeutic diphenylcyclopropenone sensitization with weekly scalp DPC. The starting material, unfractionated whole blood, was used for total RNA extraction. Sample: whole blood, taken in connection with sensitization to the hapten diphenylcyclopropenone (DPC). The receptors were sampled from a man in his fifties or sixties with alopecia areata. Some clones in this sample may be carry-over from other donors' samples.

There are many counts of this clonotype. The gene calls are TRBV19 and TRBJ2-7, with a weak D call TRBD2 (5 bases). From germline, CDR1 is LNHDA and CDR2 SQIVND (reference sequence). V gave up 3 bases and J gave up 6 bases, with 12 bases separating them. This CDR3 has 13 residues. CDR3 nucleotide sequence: TGTGCCAGTAGTATCAGTTATCGGGGCGAGCAGTACTTC. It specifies CASSISYRGEQYF.

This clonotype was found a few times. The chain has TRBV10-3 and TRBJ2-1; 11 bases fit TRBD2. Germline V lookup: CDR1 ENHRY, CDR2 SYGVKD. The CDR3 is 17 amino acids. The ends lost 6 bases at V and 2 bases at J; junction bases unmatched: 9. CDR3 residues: CAISSYSGRVTYNEQFF. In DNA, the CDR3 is TGTGCCATCAGCTCGTATAGCGGGAGGGTTACCTACAATGAGCAGTTCTTC.

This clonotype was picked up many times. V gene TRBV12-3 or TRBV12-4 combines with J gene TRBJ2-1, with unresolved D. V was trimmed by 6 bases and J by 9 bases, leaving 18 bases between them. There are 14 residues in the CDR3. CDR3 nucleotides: TGTGCCAGCAGCAAAAGCGACAAGGCGGCTGAGCAGTTCTTC. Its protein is CASSKSDKAAEQFF.

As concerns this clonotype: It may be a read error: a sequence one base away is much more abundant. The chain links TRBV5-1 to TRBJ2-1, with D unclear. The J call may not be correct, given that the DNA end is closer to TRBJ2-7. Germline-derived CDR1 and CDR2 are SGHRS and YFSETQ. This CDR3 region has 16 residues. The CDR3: CASSLAGRSTYNEQYF. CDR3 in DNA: TGCGCCAGCAGCTTGGCTGGGCGGTCAACGTACAATGAGCAGTACTTC.

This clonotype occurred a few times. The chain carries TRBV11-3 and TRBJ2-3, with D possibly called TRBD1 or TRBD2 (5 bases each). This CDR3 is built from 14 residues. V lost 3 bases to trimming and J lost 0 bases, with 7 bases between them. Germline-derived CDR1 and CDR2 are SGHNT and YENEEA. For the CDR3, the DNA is TGTGCCAGCAGCTTTGGGGGAAGCACAGATACGCAGTATTTT. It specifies CASSFGGSTDTQYF.

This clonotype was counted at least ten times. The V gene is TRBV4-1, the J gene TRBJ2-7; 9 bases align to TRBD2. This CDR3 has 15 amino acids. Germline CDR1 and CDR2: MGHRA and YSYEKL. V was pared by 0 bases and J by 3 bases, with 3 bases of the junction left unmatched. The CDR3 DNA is TGCGCCAGCAGCCAAGAGGAACTAGCGGGCTACGAGCAGTACTTC. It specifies CASSQEELAGYEQYF.

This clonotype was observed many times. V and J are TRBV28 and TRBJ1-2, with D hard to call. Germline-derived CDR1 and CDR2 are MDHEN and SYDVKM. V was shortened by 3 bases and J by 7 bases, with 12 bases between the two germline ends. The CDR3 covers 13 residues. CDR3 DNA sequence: TGTGCCAGCAGTTTCGTGCAGACGAGTGGCTACACCTTC. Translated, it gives CASSFVQTSGYTF.

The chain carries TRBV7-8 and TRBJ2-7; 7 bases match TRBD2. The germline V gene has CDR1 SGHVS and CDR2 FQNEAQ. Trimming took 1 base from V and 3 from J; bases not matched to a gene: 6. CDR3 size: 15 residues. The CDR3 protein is CASSLGVAGVYEQYF. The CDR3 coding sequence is TGTGCCAGCAGCTTAGGAGTAGCGGGTGTCTACGAGCAGTACTTC.

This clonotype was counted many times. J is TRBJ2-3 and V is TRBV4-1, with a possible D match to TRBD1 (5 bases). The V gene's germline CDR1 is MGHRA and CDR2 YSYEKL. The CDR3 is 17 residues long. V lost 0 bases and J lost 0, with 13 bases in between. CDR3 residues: CASSQDLKTASTDTQYF. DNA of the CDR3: TGCGCCAGCAGCCAAGATTTAAAGACAGCTAGCACAGATACGCAGTATTTT.

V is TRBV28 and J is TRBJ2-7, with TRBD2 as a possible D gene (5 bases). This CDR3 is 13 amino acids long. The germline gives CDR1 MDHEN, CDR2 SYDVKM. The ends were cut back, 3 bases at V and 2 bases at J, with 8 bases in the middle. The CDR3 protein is CASSLGETYEQYF. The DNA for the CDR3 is TGTGCCAGCAGTTTGGGAGAGACCTACGAGCAGTACTTC.

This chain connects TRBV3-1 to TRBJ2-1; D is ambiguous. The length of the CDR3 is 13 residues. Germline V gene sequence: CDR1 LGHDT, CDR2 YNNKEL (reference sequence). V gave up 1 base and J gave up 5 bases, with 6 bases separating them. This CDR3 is CASSQARDNEQFF. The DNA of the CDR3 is TGTGCCAGCAGCCAAGCAAGGGACAATGAGCAGTTCTTC.

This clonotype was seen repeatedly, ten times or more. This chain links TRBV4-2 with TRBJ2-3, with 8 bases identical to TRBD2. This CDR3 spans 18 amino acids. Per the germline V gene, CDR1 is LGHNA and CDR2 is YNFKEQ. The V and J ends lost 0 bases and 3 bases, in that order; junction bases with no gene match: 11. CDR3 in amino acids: CASSQEWGSGILTDTQYF. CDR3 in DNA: TGTGCCAGCAGCCAAGAGTGGGGTAGCGGGATTTTAACAGATACGCAGTATTTT.

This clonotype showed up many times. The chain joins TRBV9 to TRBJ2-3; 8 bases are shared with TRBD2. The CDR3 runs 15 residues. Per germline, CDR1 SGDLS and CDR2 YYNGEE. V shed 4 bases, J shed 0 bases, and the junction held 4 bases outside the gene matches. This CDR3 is CASSPLAVSTDTQYF. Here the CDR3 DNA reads TGTGCCAGCAGCCCACTAGCGGTTAGCACAGATACGCAGTATTTT.

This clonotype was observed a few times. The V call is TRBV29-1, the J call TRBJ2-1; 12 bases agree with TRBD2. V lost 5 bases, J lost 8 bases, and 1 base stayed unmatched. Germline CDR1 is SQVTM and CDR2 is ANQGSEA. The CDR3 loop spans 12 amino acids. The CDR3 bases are TGCAGCGTTCGACTAGCGGGAGATGAGCAGTTCTTC. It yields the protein CSVRLAGDEQFF.

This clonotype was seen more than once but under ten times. The CDR3 DNA is TGCAGCGTCGGGCGGATGAACACTGAAGCTTTCTTT. This codes for CSVGRMNTEAFF. The chain recombines TRBV29-1 with TRBJ1-1, with D unclear. Germline assignment: CDR1 SQVTM and CDR2 ANQGSEA. The CDR3 is made up of 12 amino acids. Trimming left V 6 bases short and J 0 bases short, with 8 bases between. The whole variable domain, remainder taken from reference TRBV29-1 and TRBJ1-1, is SAVISQKPSRDICQRGTSLTIQCQVDSQVTMMFWYRQQPGQSLTLIATANQGSEATYESGFVIDKFPISRPNLTFSTLTVSNMSPEDSSIYLCSVGRMNTEAFFGQGTRLTVV.

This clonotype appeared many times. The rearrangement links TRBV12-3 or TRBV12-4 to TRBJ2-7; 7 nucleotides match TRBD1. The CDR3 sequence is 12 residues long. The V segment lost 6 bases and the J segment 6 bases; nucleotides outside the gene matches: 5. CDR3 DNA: TGTGCCAGCAGCCCGACAGGGACCGAGCAGTACTTC. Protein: CASSPTGTEQYF.

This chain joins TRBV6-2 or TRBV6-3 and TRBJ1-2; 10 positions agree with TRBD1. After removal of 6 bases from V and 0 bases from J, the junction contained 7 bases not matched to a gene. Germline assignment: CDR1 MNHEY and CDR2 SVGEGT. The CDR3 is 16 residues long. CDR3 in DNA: TGTGCCAGCAGGCCCGGGACAGGGGCCCCTAACTATGGCTACACCTTC. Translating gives CASRPGTGAPNYGYTF.

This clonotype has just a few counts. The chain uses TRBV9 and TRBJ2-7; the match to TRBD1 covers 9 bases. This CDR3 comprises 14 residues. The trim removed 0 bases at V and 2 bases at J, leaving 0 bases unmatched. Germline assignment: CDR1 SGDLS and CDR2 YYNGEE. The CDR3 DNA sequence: TGTGCCAGCAGCGTAGGGGACAGGGCCTACGAGCAGTACTTC. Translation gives CASSVGDRAYEQYF.

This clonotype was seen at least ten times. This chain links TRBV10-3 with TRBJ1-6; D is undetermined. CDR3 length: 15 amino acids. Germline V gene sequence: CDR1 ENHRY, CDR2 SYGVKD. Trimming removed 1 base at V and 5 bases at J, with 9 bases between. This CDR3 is CAISELSANNSPLHF. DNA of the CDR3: TGTGCCATCAGTGAGTTGTCAGCAAATAATTCACCCCTCCACTTT.

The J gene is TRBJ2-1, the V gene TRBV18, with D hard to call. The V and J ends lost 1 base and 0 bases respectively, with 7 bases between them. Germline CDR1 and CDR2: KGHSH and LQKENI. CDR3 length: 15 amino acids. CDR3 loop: CASSPLTHSYNEQFF. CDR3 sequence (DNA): TGTGCCAGCTCACCACTCACACACTCCTACAATGAGCAGTTCTTC.

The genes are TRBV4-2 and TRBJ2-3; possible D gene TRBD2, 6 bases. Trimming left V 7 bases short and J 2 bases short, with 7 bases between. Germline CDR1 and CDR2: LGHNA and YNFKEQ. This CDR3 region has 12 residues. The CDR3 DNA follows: TGTGCCAGCACGGGAGACACAGATACGCAGTATTTT. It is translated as CASTGDTDTQYF.

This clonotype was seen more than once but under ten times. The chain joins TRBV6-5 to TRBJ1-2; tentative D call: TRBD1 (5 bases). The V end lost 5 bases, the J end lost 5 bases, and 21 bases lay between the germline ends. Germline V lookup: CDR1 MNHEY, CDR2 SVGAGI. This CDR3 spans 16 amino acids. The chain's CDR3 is CASSPSGTGFFYGYTF. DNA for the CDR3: TGTGCCAGCAGTCCTTCCGGGACTGGCTTCTTTTATGGCTACACCTTC.

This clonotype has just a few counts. The CDR3 loop is CASSQVRTGQLFF. As DNA, the CDR3 is TGTGCCAGCAGCCAAGTGCGGACGGGCCAACTGTTTTTT. The V and J genes are TRBV14 and TRBJ1-4; D is uncertain. Trimming left V 1 base short and J 12 bases short, with 12 bases between. The CDR3 loop spans 13 amino acids. The germline V gene has CDR1 SGHDN and CDR2 FVKESK.

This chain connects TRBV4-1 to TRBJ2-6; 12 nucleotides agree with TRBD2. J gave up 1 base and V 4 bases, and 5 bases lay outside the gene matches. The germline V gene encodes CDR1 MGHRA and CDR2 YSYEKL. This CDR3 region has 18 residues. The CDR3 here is CASSRGLAGSSGANVLTF. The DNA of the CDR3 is TGCGCCAGCAGCCGTGGACTAGCGGGAAGTTCTGGGGCCAACGTCCTGACTTTC.

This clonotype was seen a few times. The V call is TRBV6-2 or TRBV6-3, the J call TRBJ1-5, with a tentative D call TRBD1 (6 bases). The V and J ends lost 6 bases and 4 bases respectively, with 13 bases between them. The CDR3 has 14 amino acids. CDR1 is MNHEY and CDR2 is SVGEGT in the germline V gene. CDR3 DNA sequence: TGTGCCAGCAGCCCGAGGGGGGAGAATCAGCCCCAGCATTTT. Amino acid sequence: CASSPRGENQPQHF.

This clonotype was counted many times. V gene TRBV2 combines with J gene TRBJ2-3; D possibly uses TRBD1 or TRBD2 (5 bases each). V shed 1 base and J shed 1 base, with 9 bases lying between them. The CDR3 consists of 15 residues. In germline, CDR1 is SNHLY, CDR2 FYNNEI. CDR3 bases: TGTGCCAGCAGTGAAGAAGGGACCCGCACAGATACGCAGTATTTT. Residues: CASSEEGTRTDTQYF. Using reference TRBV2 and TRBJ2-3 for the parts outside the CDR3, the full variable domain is EPEVTQTPSHQVTQMGQEVILRCVPISNHLYFYWYRQILGQKVEFLVSFYNNEISEKSEIFDDQFSVERPDGSNFTLKIRSTKLEDSAMYFCASSEEGTRTDTQYFGPGTRLTVL.

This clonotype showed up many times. The CDR3 spells CAISDGQETQYF. DNA of the CDR3: TGTGCCATCAGTGACGGCCAAGAGACCCAGTACTTC. The rearrangement links TRBV10-3 to TRBJ2-5; no firm D call. This CDR3 region has 12 residues. Germline-derived CDR1 and CDR2 are ENHRY and SYGVKD. Trimming cost V 3 bases and J 1 base, with 3 bases left between them.